The rows below give T cell receptor beta chains drawn from one sample of a study of blood T cell repertoires in COVID-19. Using immunoSEQ multiplex PCR, the repertoire was profiled, and TCRdb retains in-frame clones only, with some absent. The sample gives about 200,000 clones, 80% to 95% of which show up once; nearly 0.55% is in the top ten. Material: peripheral blood. These receptors all stem from a man aged 50 to 60 with acute or convalescent COVID-19. Both conserved end residues are part of each CDR3. Each record gives: V gene, clone size, J gene, D gene, CDR3 protein, CDR3 DNA. D genes are given only for firm matches. Where a row states a size, it is once, few, many or the class of an expanded clone; other rows omit it.

v_gene: TRBV29-1; abundance: .; j_gene: TRBJ2-2; d_gene: TRBD2; CDR3aa: CSVRIAGYTGELFF; CDR3nt: TGCAGCGTTCGGATAGCGGGATACACCGGGGAGCTGTTTTTT
v_gene: TRBV15; abundance: .; j_gene: TRBJ1-2; d_gene: .; CDR3aa: CATSRESRPGYYGYTF; CDR3nt: TGTGCCACCAGCAGAGAATCGCGACCAGGCTATTATGGCTACACCTTC
v_gene: TRBV11-1; abundance: .; j_gene: TRBJ2-7; d_gene: TRBD2; CDR3aa: CASSLAPPAGERYEQYF; CDR3nt: TGTGCCAGCAGCTTAGCGCCGCCCGCGGGAGAAAGGTACGAGCAGTACTTC
v_gene: TRBV7-2; abundance: .; j_gene: TRBJ2-5; d_gene: .; CDR3aa: CASSSYPSQGETQYF; CDR3nt: TGTGCCAGCAGCTCATACCCTAGTCAGGGGGAGACCCAGTACTTC
v_gene: TRBV20-1; abundance: .; j_gene: TRBJ1-2; d_gene: TRBD1; CDR3aa: CSAWDRGGYTF; CDR3nt: TGCAGTGCTTGGGACAGGGGCGGCTACACCTTC
v_gene: TRBV6-2/TRBV6-3; abundance: .; j_gene: TRBJ1-4; d_gene: TRBD1; CDR3aa: CASSSGTGGFEKLFF; CDR3nt: TGTGCCAGCAGTTCCGGGACAGGGGGTTTTGAAAAACTGTTTTTT
v_gene: TRBV24-1; abundance: .; j_gene: TRBJ2-1; d_gene: .; CDR3aa: CATSDLGGTNEQFF; CDR3nt: TGTGCCACCAGTGATTTAGGGGGTACGAATGAGCAGTTCTTC
v_gene: TRBV19; abundance: .; j_gene: TRBJ1-1; d_gene: .; CDR3aa: CASTDSNSFVGAFF; CDR3nt: TGTGCCAGTACCGACTCTAATTCCTTTGTGGGAGCTTTCTTT
v_gene: TRBV19; abundance: .; j_gene: TRBJ1-3; d_gene: TRBD1; CDR3aa: CASIDRGSGNTIYF; CDR3nt: TGTGCCAGTATTGACAGGGGTTCTGGAAACACCATATATTTT
v_gene: TRBV3-1/TRBV3-2; abundance: .; j_gene: TRBJ2-3; d_gene: .; CDR3aa: CASSQDTSTDTQYF; CDR3nt: TGTGCCAGCAGCCAAGATACTAGCACAGATACGCAGTATTTT
v_gene: TRBV7-9; abundance: .; j_gene: TRBJ2-1; d_gene: .; CDR3aa: CASSNRNHYNEQFF; CDR3nt: TGTGCCAGCAGCAATAGAAATCACTACAATGAGCAGTTCTTC
v_gene: TRBV19; abundance: .; j_gene: TRBJ2-2; d_gene: .; CDR3aa: CASSIGGGAGELFF; CDR3nt: TGTGCCAGTAGTATAGGGGGCGGAGCCGGGGAGCTGTTTTTT
v_gene: TRBV18; abundance: few; j_gene: TRBJ1-5; d_gene: .; CDR3aa: CASSPSLSNQPQHF; CDR3nt: TGTGCCAGCTCACCTTCTTTAAGCAATCAGCCCCAGCATTTT
v_gene: TRBV5-1; abundance: .; j_gene: TRBJ2-3; d_gene: .; CDR3aa: CASSPRTTGLNTDTQYF; CDR3nt: TGCGCCAGCAGCCCTAGGACTACAGGACTAAACACAGATACGCAGTATTTT
v_gene: TRBV2; abundance: .; j_gene: TRBJ2-7; d_gene: TRBD2; CDR3aa: CASSPTSSGISYEQYF; CDR3nt: TGTGCCAGCAGTCCAACATCTAGCGGGATTTCCTACGAGCAGTACTTC
v_gene: TRBV28; abundance: .; j_gene: TRBJ2-3; d_gene: .; CDR3aa: CASSFSENTDTQYF; CDR3nt: TGTGCCAGCAGTTTTTCAGAAAACACAGATACGCAGTATTTT
v_gene: TRBV7-8; abundance: once; j_gene: TRBJ2-2; d_gene: TRBD2; CDR3aa: CASSFIAGAGELFF; CDR3nt: TGTGCCAGCAGCTTCATAGCGGGGGCCGGGGAGCTGTTTTTT
v_gene: TRBV11-2; abundance: .; j_gene: TRBJ1-2; d_gene: TRBD1; CDR3aa: CASSLDRGGWGYTF; CDR3nt: TGTGCCAGCAGCTTAGATCGAGGGGGCTGGGGCTACACCTTC
v_gene: TRBV11-3; abundance: .; j_gene: TRBJ2-3; d_gene: TRBD1; CDR3aa: CASSPNSDRGGTDTQYF; CDR3nt: TGTGCCAGCAGCCCTAATTCGGACAGGGGGGGCACAGATACGCAGTATTTT
v_gene: TRBV7-9; abundance: few; j_gene: TRBJ1-3; d_gene: .; CDR3aa: CASSLAGAGNTIYF; CDR3nt: TGTGCCAGCAGCTTAGCAGGGGCTGGAAACACCATATATTTT
v_gene: TRBV27; abundance: .; j_gene: TRBJ2-3; d_gene: TRBD2; CDR3aa: CASASLTSGPMWQYF; CDR3nt: TGTGCCAGCGCATCCCTGACTAGCGGACCCATGTGGCAGTATTTT
v_gene: TRBV4-1; abundance: .; j_gene: TRBJ2-1; d_gene: .; CDR3aa: CASSLLEPPHNEQFF; CDR3nt: TGCGCCAGCAGCCTCTTGGAGCCCCCCCACAATGAGCAGTTCTTC
v_gene: TRBV18; abundance: .; j_gene: TRBJ1-3; d_gene: TRBD1; CDR3aa: CASSLAVWGQGRRNTIYF; CDR3nt: TGTGCCAGCTCACTCGCGGTGTGGGGACAGGGGAGAAGAAACACCATATATTTT
v_gene: TRBV20-1; abundance: .; j_gene: TRBJ2-1; d_gene: TRBD2; CDR3aa: CSAGTRDEQFF; CDR3nt: TGCAGTGCTGGGACTAGGGACGAGCAGTTCTTC
v_gene: TRBV29-1; abundance: .; j_gene: TRBJ2-7; d_gene: TRBD2; CDR3aa: CSVEDASGSSYEQYF; CDR3nt: TGCAGCGTTGAAGATGCTAGCGGGAGCTCCTACGAGCAGTACTTC
v_gene: TRBV7-9; abundance: .; j_gene: TRBJ1-5; d_gene: TRBD1; CDR3aa: CASSPTGGQPQHF; CDR3nt: TGTGCCAGCAGTCCGACAGGGGGACAGCCCCAGCATTTT
v_gene: TRBV7-9; abundance: .; j_gene: TRBJ2-1; d_gene: TRBD2; CDR3aa: CASSPVLAGASSEQFF; CDR3nt: TGTGCCAGCAGCCCCGTCCTGGCGGGAGCAAGCAGTGAGCAGTTCTTC
v_gene: TRBV28; abundance: .; j_gene: TRBJ1-2; d_gene: .; CDR3aa: CASSLGGIDGYTF; CDR3nt: TGTGCCAGCAGTTTAGGAGGTATTGATGGCTACACCTTC
v_gene: TRBV3-1/TRBV3-2; abundance: .; j_gene: TRBJ1-3; d_gene: .; CDR3aa: CASSQDLVAVSGNTIYF; CDR3nt: TGTGCCAGCAGCCAAGATCTAGTGGCAGTATCTGGAAACACCATATATTTT
v_gene: TRBV7-9; abundance: .; j_gene: TRBJ2-1; d_gene: .; CDR3aa: CASSLAVGGSYNEQFF; CDR3nt: TGTGCCAGCAGCTTAGCAGTAGGGGGCTCCTACAATGAGCAGTTCTTC
v_gene: TRBV6-1; abundance: .; j_gene: TRBJ1-1; d_gene: .; CDR3aa: CASSERLSTEAFF; CDR3nt: TGTGCCAGCAGTGAAAGACTGTCCACTGAAGCTTTCTTT
v_gene: TRBV4-2; abundance: .; j_gene: TRBJ1-1; d_gene: .; CDR3aa: CASSQALGGANTEAFF; CDR3nt: TGTGCCAGCAGCCAAGCTCTTGGGGGCGCGAACACTGAAGCTTTCTTT
v_gene: TRBV4-1; abundance: .; j_gene: TRBJ2-2; d_gene: TRBD1; CDR3aa: CASRPGTVNTGELFF; CDR3nt: TGCGCCAGCAGACCCGGGACAGTGAACACCGGGGAGCTGTTTTTT
v_gene: TRBV29-1; abundance: .; j_gene: TRBJ1-2; d_gene: TRBD1; CDR3aa: CSVRTGGYGYTF; CDR3nt: TGCAGCGTAAGGACAGGGGGCTATGGCTACACCTTC
v_gene: TRBV6-5; abundance: .; j_gene: TRBJ1-1; d_gene: .; CDR3aa: CAITSGPTGKAFF; CDR3nt: TGTGCCATCACGAGTGGTCCGACAGGTAAAGCTTTCTTT
v_gene: TRBV30; abundance: .; j_gene: TRBJ2-7; d_gene: TRBD1; CDR3aa: CAWRKRQGSYEQYF; CDR3nt: TGTGCCTGGAGAAAAAGACAGGGCTCCTACGAGCAGTACTTC
v_gene: TRBV10-3; abundance: once; j_gene: TRBJ1-1; d_gene: .; CDR3aa: CAITAEGANTEAFF; CDR3nt: TGTGCCATCACCGCGGAGGGAGCGAACACTGAAGCTTTCTTT
v_gene: TRBV9; abundance: .; j_gene: TRBJ1-3; d_gene: TRBD1; CDR3aa: CASSPMTGNSGNTIYF; CDR3nt: TGTGCCAGCAGCCCGATGACAGGGAACTCTGGAAACACCATATATTTT
v_gene: TRBV2; abundance: once; j_gene: TRBJ2-3; d_gene: TRBD2; CDR3aa: CASSPLAGGTDTQYF; CDR3nt: TGTGCCAGCAGCCCACTAGCGGGGGGCACGGATACGCAGTATTTT
v_gene: TRBV11-2; abundance: .; j_gene: TRBJ2-2; d_gene: .; CDR3aa: CASSLRWRGELFF; CDR3nt: TGTGCCAGCAGTTTAAGGTGGAGGGGGGAGCTGTTTTTT
v_gene: TRBV19; abundance: .; j_gene: TRBJ2-2; d_gene: TRBD1; CDR3aa: CASSPGQTNTGELFF; CDR3nt: TGTGCCAGTAGTCCGGGACAGACGAACACCGGGGAGCTGTTTTTT
v_gene: TRBV5-1; abundance: .; j_gene: TRBJ2-5; d_gene: TRBD2; CDR3aa: CASSTLGTRIGETQYF; CDR3nt: TGCGCCAGCAGCACCCTCGGGACTAGAATAGGAGAGACCCAGTACTTC
v_gene: TRBV28; abundance: .; j_gene: TRBJ1-2; d_gene: .; CDR3aa: CASGWGSHGGYTF; CDR3nt: TGTGCCAGCGGCTGGGGCAGTCATGGTGGCTACACCTTC
v_gene: TRBV28; abundance: .; j_gene: TRBJ1-1; d_gene: TRBD1; CDR3aa: CASSLSGATGGKVNTEAFF; CDR3nt: TGTGCCAGCAGTTTATCCGGAGCAACAGGGGGAAAGGTGAACACTGAAGCTTTCTTT
v_gene: TRBV19; abundance: .; j_gene: TRBJ2-7; d_gene: TRBD2; CDR3aa: CASSDTSGGPWEQYF; CDR3nt: TGTGCCAGTAGTGATACTAGCGGGGGACCCTGGGAGCAGTACTTC
v_gene: TRBV11-1; abundance: .; j_gene: TRBJ2-3; d_gene: .; CDR3aa: CASSLASGSTDTQYF; CDR3nt: TGTGCCAGCAGCTTAGCTAGCGGAAGCACAGATACGCAGTATTTT
v_gene: TRBV9; abundance: few; j_gene: TRBJ2-2; d_gene: .; CDR3aa: CASSVRDSGELFF; CDR3nt: TGTGCCAGCAGCGTGAGAGATTCGGGGGAGCTGTTTTTT
v_gene: TRBV27; abundance: .; j_gene: TRBJ1-2; d_gene: TRBD1; CDR3aa: CASSQRPQGSYGYTF; CDR3nt: TGTGCCAGCAGCCAAAGGCCACAGGGGTCCTATGGCTACACCTTC
v_gene: TRBV18; abundance: once; j_gene: TRBJ2-5; d_gene: TRBD2; CDR3aa: CASSDYGTSRGTQYF; CDR3nt: TGTGCCAGCTCAGATTACGGGACTAGCAGGGGGACCCAGTACTTC